These 2 T cell receptor beta chains were sequenced from one sample in a study of cytomegalovirus exposure and HLA in healthy donors. Vbeta (60) and Jbeta (13) primers were used in the PCR. Generated by immunoSEQ multiplex PCR, the TCRdb table keeps only in-frame clones and is missing some. The data show about 160,000 clones, 84% seen once. The specimen sequenced was PBMCs. These receptors all stem from a man aged 50-60 years in good health and CMV-seropositive.

The chain carries TRBV4-1 and TRBJ2-3; possible D gene TRBD1, 6 bases. V was cut by 3 bases and J by 0 bases, with 13 bases left in between. CDR1 and CDR2 from the germline V gene are MGHRA and YSYEKL. The CDR3 has 16 residues. The CDR3 loop reads CASSHPTGASTDTQYF. CDR3 nucleotides: TGCGCCAGCAGCCATCCGACAGGAGCTAGCACAGATACGCAGTATTTT.

The chain carries TRBV11-3 and TRBJ1-1; D is possibly TRBD1 (5 bases). The germline CDR1 and CDR2 sequences are SGHNT and YENEEA. Trimming took 5 bases from V and 4 from J, leaving 11 bases between them. CDR3 length: 13 amino acids. In DNA, the CDR3 is TGTGCCAGCAGCCACCGGGGGGGCACTGAAGCTTTCTTT. It encodes CASSHRGGTEAFF.